This T cell receptor (beta chain) is drawn from a study of T cells after yellow fever vaccination. In TCRdb, the 5' RACE reads were re-called with MiXCR into one record per CDR3 protein. The table lists just under 600,000 distinct CDR3 sequences, approximately 13% of them singletons. CDR3 length: 13 residues. The ends were cut back, 0 bases at V and 3 bases at J, with 5 bases in the middle. In germline, CDR1 is SGHAT, CDR2 FQNNGV. The sequence derives from a man aged 30 to 39 who received the YFV17D yellow fever vaccine. Sequences were derived from PBMCs, sampled on the day of the yellow fever booster vaccination. The chain has TRBV11-2 and TRBJ1-1; D ambiguous. Here the CDR3 DNA reads TGTGCCAGCAGCTTAGAATCTTACACTGAAGCTTTCTTT. It is translated as CASSLESYTEAFF.